This TCR beta chain derives from a study of OX40 agonist ivuxolimab in advanced cancers. The protocol was immunoSEQ multiplex PCR, while the TCRdb copy is restricted to in-frame clones and leaves out a portion. The sample has tens of thousands of clones, approximately 90% seen once. As for this clone: Its target is unknown.

Overall study findings and caveats: Among expanded peripheral T cells, antigen specificity went undetermined.

Trimming pared 6 bases from V and 0 bases from J, leaving 11 bases between. The V gene's germline CDR1 is MNHEY and CDR2 SVGAGI. CDR3 size: 14 residues. The sample in question was CD4+ or CD8+ T cells sorted from blood, obtained in a trial of the OX40 agonist ivuxolimab. The sequence was obtained from an adult with an advanced solid tumor such as melanoma, head and neck, liver or kidney cancer. This chain uses TRBV6-5 with TRBJ1-1, with D possibly matching TRBD1 (5 bases). CDR3 bases: TGTGCCAGCAGAGACAGAATAATGAACACTGAAGCTTTCTTT. This encodes CASRDRIMNTEAFF.